Each of the 18 T cell receptor beta chains below was sequenced from the same sample in a study of CXCR3-negative and CXCR3-positive naive CD8 T cells. The authors prepared UMI-labeled TRB cDNA libraries by 5' RACE. After re-calling the 5' RACE reads, TCRdb lists one entry per CDR3 protein, DNA absent. This table lists approximately 70,000 distinct CDR3 sequences. The sequencing input was naive CXCR3- CD8+ T cells from blood. The sample's subset: CD45RO-CCR7+CD27+CD95- naive CD8+ T cells lacking CXCR3 (TNR3-). The receptors derive from a human donor in good health. Some clones in this sample may be carry-over from other donors' samples.

The chain joins TRBV29-1 to TRBJ2-3; with no DNA, the TCRdb D assignment of TRBD2 cannot be verified. Germline V lookup: CDR1 SQVTM, CDR2 ANQGSEA. The CDR3 runs 15 residues. CDR3 loop: CSVVAAGDSTDTQYF.

The chain employs TRBV7-9 and TRBJ1-5; lacking DNA, the TRBD1 call made by TCRdb goes unchecked. CDR3 length: 12 amino acids. Germline V gene data show CDR1 as SEHNR and CDR2 as FQNEAQ (reference sequence). The CDR3 loop is CASRTGDQPQHF.

The chain combines TRBV28 with TRBJ1-6; TCRdb picks TRBD1, but there is no DNA to check that call. In germline, CDR1 is MDHEN, CDR2 SYDVKM. The CDR3 sequence is 15 residues long. The CDR3 is CASSRQGALNSPLHF.

The V call is TRBV18, the J call TRBJ1-1. CDR3 length equals 15 residues. Germline values: CDR1 KGHSH, CDR2 LQKENI. The CDR3 protein is CASSPPSRGAAEAFF.

The chain links TRBV29-1 to TRBJ2-3; the D call from TCRdb, TRBD2, cannot be confirmed without DNA. The CDR3 loop spans 14 amino acids. Germline lookup yields CDR1 SQVTM and CDR2 ANQGSEA. The chain's CDR3 is CSVEGLESTDTQYF.

V and J are TRBV20-1 and TRBJ2-7. Germline CDR1 and CDR2: DFQATT and SNEGSKA (reference sequence). The CDR3 runs to 15 residues. The CDR3 here is CSASFGWASSYEQYF.

V gene TRBV2 combines with J gene TRBJ2-3. The germline gives CDR1 SNHLY, CDR2 FYNNEI. CDR3 length: 12 residues. CDR3 sequence reads: CARKDSTDTQYF.

CDR3 region: CASSPRTGGYTF. The rearrangement links TRBV7-2 to TRBJ1-2; TCRdb's D call, TRBD1, is unchecked because there is no DNA. The CDR3 is made up of 12 amino acids. CDR1 is SGHTA, CDR2 FQGNSA, per germline.

CDR3 loop: CASAGGPNTGELFF. The chain links TRBV25-1 to TRBJ2-2; TCRdb outputs TRBD2, but without DNA this stays unchecked. CDR1 is MGHDK and CDR2 is SYGVNS in the germline V gene. The CDR3 has 14 residues.

J is TRBJ1-4 and V is TRBV25-1; TCRdb lists TRBD1, though no DNA is available to test this call. Germline V CDR1 and CDR2: MGHDK, SYGVNS. This CDR3 contains 17 residues. The CDR3: CASSTDSPIQLMKNCFF. Full variable domain (outside the CDR3, taken from reference TRBV25-1 and TRBJ1-4): EADIYQTPRYLVIGTGKKITLECSQTMGHDKMYWYQQDPGMELHLIHYSYGVNSTEKGDLSSESTVSRIRTEHFPLTLESARPSHTSQYLCASSTDSPIQLMKNCFFGSGTQLSVL.

This rearrangement joins TRBV28 to TRBJ2-7; TCRdb's assignment of TRBD2 cannot be checked, as there is no DNA. The CDR3 covers 14 residues. The germline gives CDR1 MDHEN, CDR2 SYDVKM. CDR3 residues: CASTTWGGNYEQYF.

The V call is TRBV11-1, the J call TRBJ2-2. The length of the CDR3 is 15 residues. CDR1 is SGHAT, CDR2 FQDESV, per germline (reference sequence). This CDR3 reads CASSFPIRDTGELFF.

The chain recombines TRBV15 with TRBJ2-5; absent DNA, TCRdb's TRBD1 call cannot be checked. In germline, CDR1 is LNHNV, CDR2 YYDKDF (reference sequence). CDR3 length: 15 residues. The CDR3 region is CATSSPRAAQETQYF.

The chain has TRBV12-3 or TRBV12-4 and TRBJ2-5. The CDR3 spans 13 residues. The CDR3 protein is CASSYPTKETQYF.

The chain employs TRBV11-3 and TRBJ2-1; absent DNA, TCRdb's TRBD1 call cannot be checked. The CDR3 is 15 amino acids. Germline CDR1 is SGHNT and CDR2 is YENEEA. This CDR3 reads CASGQTGREVDEQFF.

This chain connects TRBV7-9 to TRBJ2-3. Per germline, CDR1 SEHNR and CDR2 FQNEAQ (reference sequence). The CDR3 is 13 amino acids. CDR3 in amino acids: CASSIPEADTQYF.

V is TRBV3-1 and J is TRBJ2-3; the TRBD2 assignment by TCRdb is unverifiable without DNA. The CDR3 contains 17 residues. Looked up from germline, CDR1 is LGHDT and CDR2 is YNNKEL (reference sequence). The chain's CDR3 is CASSPDRLAGLLDTQYF.

The chain couples TRBV5-1 to TRBJ2-7; no DNA is available, so the TRBD2 call from TCRdb remains unchecked. The V gene's germline CDR1 is SGHRS and CDR2 YFSETQ. CDR3 length: 14 amino acids. CDR3 loop: CASSLHPQVYEQYF.